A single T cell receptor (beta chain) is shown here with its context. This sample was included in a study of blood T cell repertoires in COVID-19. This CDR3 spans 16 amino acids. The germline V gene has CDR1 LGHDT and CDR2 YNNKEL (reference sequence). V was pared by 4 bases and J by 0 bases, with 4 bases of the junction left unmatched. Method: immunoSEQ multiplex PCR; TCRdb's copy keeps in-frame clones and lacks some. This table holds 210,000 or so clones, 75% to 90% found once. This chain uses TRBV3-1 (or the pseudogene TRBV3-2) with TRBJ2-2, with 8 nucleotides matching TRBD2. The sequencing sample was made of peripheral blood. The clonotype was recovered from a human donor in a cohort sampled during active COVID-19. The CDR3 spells CASSPRTSSNTGELFF. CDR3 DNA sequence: TGTGCCAGCAGCCCAAGGACTAGCTCGAACACCGGGGAGCTGTTTTTT.